This T cell receptor beta chain was sequenced for a study of T cells in Graves' hyperthyroidism and ophthalmopathy. Amplification yielded TCR beta CDR3 regions, with RNA transcripts as the source. During a first-round RT-PCR of the TCR CDR3, the HTBI primer set was used. TCRdb fed the multiplex PCR reads into MiXCR, producing one record per CDR3 protein. This table holds roughly 580,000 distinct CDR3 sequences, roughly 50% found once. CDR3 length: 13 amino acids. The V gene lost 5 bases and the J gene lost 8 bases, with 10 bases spanning the gap. CDR1 and CDR2 from the germline V gene are SEHNR and FQNEAQ (reference sequence).

The receptor was isolated from a woman aged 18 to 35 with Graves' hyperthyroidism. Sequencing was performed on peripheral blood or thyroid tissue (not recorded which). This rearrangement joins TRBV7-9 to TRBJ1-6; tentatively, D is TRBD1 (5 bases). The CDR3: CASSDGADSPLHF. The DNA of the CDR3 is TGTGCCAGCAGCGACGGGGCCGATTCACCCCTCCACTTT.